The source of this TCR beta chain is a study of control samples from healthy donors and cancer patients (TCRdb year 2020). The library was obtained by the immunoSEQ multiplex PCR assay. TCRdb obtained this table from immuneACCESS and retained in-frame rearrangements with V and J assigned. These tables miss some clones; where compared with another copy, unresolved V genes account for less than half of the shortfall, and the remainder is unexplained. The sample yields about 120,000 clones; about 92% were counted once. The ten largest clones add up to roughly 0.54% of the sample. Concerning this clone itself: No antigen is known for it. Per-nucleotide qualities are absent, and no much larger clonotype sits a single base away.

Source material: PBMCs. The TCR originated in a man of 80 years or more with head and neck cancer.

The CDR3 is CASSLPGTGDEKLFF. The DNA sequence reads TGTGCCAGCAGTTTGCCCGGGACTGGGGACGAAAAACTGTTTTTT. The chain was built from TRBV28 and TRBJ1-4; the D gene is possibly TRBD1, with 5 bases matching. For CDR1 and CDR2, the germline V gene lists MDHEN and SYDVKM. The junction carries 16 bases between V and J, which are trimmed by 3 bases and 8 bases respectively. The CDR3 goes from the cysteine to the phenylalanine over 15 residues. The kept DNA is CDR3 alone, 45 bases in frame from the first base.